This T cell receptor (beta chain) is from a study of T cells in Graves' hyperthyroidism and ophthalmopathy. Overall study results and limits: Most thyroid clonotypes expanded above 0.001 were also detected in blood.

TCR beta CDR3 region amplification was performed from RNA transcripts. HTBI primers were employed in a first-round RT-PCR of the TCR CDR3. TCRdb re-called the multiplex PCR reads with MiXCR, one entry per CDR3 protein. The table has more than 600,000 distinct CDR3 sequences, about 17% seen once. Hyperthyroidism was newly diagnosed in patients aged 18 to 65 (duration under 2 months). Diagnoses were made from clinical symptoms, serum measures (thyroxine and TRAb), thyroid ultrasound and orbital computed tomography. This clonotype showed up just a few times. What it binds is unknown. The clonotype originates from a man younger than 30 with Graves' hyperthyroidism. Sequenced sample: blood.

CDR3 sequence (DNA): TGTGCCAGCAGCAAGTCAGGCGGGGAGGGGACCCAGTACTTC. Protein: CASSKSGGEGTQYF. The gene calls are TRBV7-9 and TRBJ2-5; 7 nucleotides align to TRBD2. This CDR3 region has 14 residues. With V trimmed by 5 bases and J by 7 bases, 10 bases remained unmatched. The germline V gene encodes CDR1 SEHNR and CDR2 FQNEAQ (reference sequence).